This record looks at one T cell receptor (beta chain) sequence and its context. Its antigen remains unknown. This sample was taken from a study of T cells in localized non-small cell lung cancer. The study, taken as a whole, reports: Clonality peaked in uninvolved adjacent lung rather than tumor.

The assay was immunoSEQ multiplex PCR, and TCRdb's table has in-frame clones only and misses some. The data hold under 4,000 clones, with around 23% observed a single time. The CDR3 is made up of 18 amino acids. V was clipped by 0 bases and J by 4 bases; unmatched bases: 6. Germline V CDR1 and CDR2: ENHRY, SYGVKD. The rearrangement uses TRBV10-3 and TRBJ2-6; 10 bases agree with TRBD1. This TCR was recovered from a woman between 40 and 69 years old with stage I lung adenocarcinoma. The starting material was lung tumor tissue, obtained before any cancer treatment. CDR3 region: CAISESRDRGPGANVLTF. DNA for the CDR3: TGTGCCATCAGTGAGTCACGTGACAGGGGGCCGGGGGCCAACGTCCTGACTTTC.